This TCR beta chain was observed in a study of blood T cell repertoires in COVID-19. Across the study: The samples span acute and convalescent COVID-19 from the United States, Italy and Spain. PBMCs, B-cell-depleted T cells, or T cells were the source of the cDNA or gDNA that made up the material.

Between the trimmed V and J ends, which lost 6 bases and 6 bases, there was a span of 14 bases. The length of the CDR3 is 14 residues. Germline V gene sequence: CDR1 KGHDR, CDR2 SFDVKD. The method was immunoSEQ multiplex PCR; TCRdb's version includes in-frame clones alone and lacks a portion of them. The table shows around 47,000 clones, with 88% occurring only once. The chain carries TRBV24-1 and TRBJ2-1; D is possibly TRBD2 (7 bases). The sample consisted of peripheral blood. The clonotype comes from a man in his fifties or sixties with active COVID-19. CDR3 region: CATSRAGEGNEQFF. The CDR3 DNA reads TGTGCCACCAGTCGCGCAGGGGAGGGCAATGAGCAGTTCTTC.